Shown below are 13 T cell receptor beta chains from a single sample sequenced in a study of cytomegalovirus exposure and HLA in healthy donors (dated by TCRdb to 2015 to 2018). Library method: the immunoSEQ multiplex PCR assay. For the multiplex PCR, a mixture combining 60 forward primers for TCR Vbeta segments and 13 reverse primers for TCR Jbeta segments was used. TCRdb mirrors the immuneACCESS table, restricted to in-frame sequences. Some clones are absent from its copies; in checked studies, under half trace to an unresolved V gene, and the reason for the others is unknown. Recorded for this sample are some 160,000 clones; under 85% of them occurred a single time. The ten largest clones capture 1.6% of the sample. Sequenced: PBMCs. The receptors derive from a woman aged 25 to 39 in good health and CMV-seronegative.

The CDR3 sequence: CASSHTGDQPQHF. As DNA, the CDR3 is TGCGCCAGCAGCCATACAGGCGATCAGCCCCAGCATTTT. V usage is TRBV4-1 and J usage is TRBJ1-5; TRBD1 might be the D (5 bases). This CDR3 is 13 amino acids long. Trimming pared 3 bases from V and 5 bases from J, leaving 8 bases between. The germline gives CDR1 MGHRA, CDR2 YSYEKL.

This sequence joins TRBV11-2 and TRBJ2-1, with TRBD2 identical over 9 bases. CDR3 length: 15 residues. The junction had 6 bases not matched to a gene; V was cut back by 5 bases and J by 4 bases. Germline values: CDR1 SGHAT, CDR2 FQNNGV. This CDR3 reads CASSPGAGGYNEQFF. The CDR3 DNA follows: TGTGCCAGCAGCCCCGGAGCGGGGGGTTACAATGAGCAGTTCTTC.

The chain combines TRBV25-1 with TRBJ2-7; weak D call: TRBD2 (6 bases). V was trimmed by 7 bases and J by 6 bases, leaving 19 bases between them. CDR3 size: 14 residues. Germline loops: CDR1 MGHDK, CDR2 SYGVNS. Here the CDR3 DNA reads TGTGCCAGCACTCAAGGAGGGGCAGAGCGCGAGCAGTACTTC. Amino acids: CASTQGGAEREQYF.

This chain joins TRBV4-1 and TRBJ2-7; TRBD1 might be the D (5 bases). The germline V gene encodes CDR1 MGHRA and CDR2 YSYEKL. The CDR3 covers 15 residues. V shed 3 bases and J shed 2 bases, with 14 bases lying between them. Written as DNA, the CDR3 is TGCGCCAGCAGCCATATGACAGACCTGACCTACGAGCAGTACTTC. This sequence encodes CASSHMTDLTYEQYF.

V usage is TRBV7-8 and J usage is TRBJ2-7; perhaps TRBD2 as D (5 bases). Germline assignment: CDR1 SGHVS and CDR2 FQNEAQ. The CDR3 sequence is 15 residues long. The ends were cut back, 0 bases at V and 7 bases at J, with 16 bases in the middle. Here the CDR3 reads CASSLAVRTRGEQYF. CDR3 DNA sequence: TGTGCCAGCAGCTTAGCTGTCAGGACTCGAGGGGAGCAGTACTTC. The entire variable domain, with the rest obtained from reference TRBV7-8 and TRBJ2-7, is as follows: GAGVSQSPRYKVAKRGQDVALRCDPISGHVSLFWYQQALGQGPEFLTYFQNEAQLDKSGLPSDRFFAERPEGSVSTLKIQRTQQEDSAVYLCASSLAVRTRGEQYFGPGTRLTVT.

The chain couples TRBV13 to TRBJ2-5; 9 bases align to TRBD2. This CDR3 comprises 14 residues. With 6 bases clipped from V and 3 bases from J, the junction kept 5 bases outside the gene matches. Germline lookup yields CDR1 PRHDT and CDR2 FYEKMQ (reference sequence). CDR3: CASSGGRAEETQYF. In DNA form, the CDR3 reads TGTGCCAGCAGTGGCGGGAGGGCGGAAGAGACCCAGTACTTC.

The chain is built from TRBV6-5 and TRBJ2-7; 7 bases are shared with TRBD2. Trimming at V came to 8 bases and at J to 4 bases, leaving 8 bases not matched to a gene. CDR1 is MNHEY, CDR2 SVGAGI, per germline. This CDR3 region has 13 residues. Written as DNA, the CDR3 is TGTGCCAGCGGGGACTTGCGGGGGTACGAGCAGTACTTC. Translating gives CASGDLRGYEQYF.

J is TRBJ1-1 and V is TRBV2; D unclear. The germline V gene encodes CDR1 SNHLY and CDR2 FYNNEI. Trimming pared 7 bases from V and 3 bases from J, leaving 15 bases between. The CDR3 consists of 14 residues. The CDR3 spells CASTYGGWHTEAFF. The CDR3, as DNA: TGTGCCAGCACCTACGGAGGATGGCACACTGAAGCTTTCTTT.

V and J are TRBV4-3 and TRBJ2-3; a possible D gene is TRBD2 (6 bases). CDR3 length: 13 amino acids. Trimming removed 6 bases from V and 6 bases from J, with 13 bases in between. Germline V gene lookup returns CDR1 LGHNA and CDR2 YSLEER. The CDR3 nucleotides read TGCGCCAGCAGTGAACTGGGGAGGGATACGCAGTATTTT. Protein sequence: CASSELGRDTQYF.

The J gene is TRBJ2-7, the V gene TRBV10-3, with 12 positions matching TRBD1. J gave up 6 bases and V 6 bases, and 3 bases lay outside the gene matches. The CDR3 consists of 13 residues. CDR1 is ENHRY and CDR2 is SYGVKD in the germline V gene. The CDR3 nucleotides are TGTGCCATCAGCCGGGACAGGGGGCGCGAGCAGTACTTC. Amino acids: CAISRDRGREQYF.

This clone was counted only a few times. The chain recombines TRBV7-2 with TRBJ2-3, with 7 bases lining up with TRBD2. This CDR3 is 14 amino acids long. Germline lookup yields CDR1 SGHTA and CDR2 FQGNSA. The junction had 3 bases not matched to a gene; V was cut back by 3 bases and J by 3 bases. CDR3 bases: TGTGCCAGCAGCTTGTGGACTAGAACAGATACGCAGTATTTT. Amino acids: CASSLWTRTDTQYF.

This chain uses TRBV6-5 with TRBJ1-1, with TRBD1 matching 7 bases. The CDR3 contains 15 residues. J lost 5 bases, V lost 5 bases, and 11 bases had no gene match. The germline V gene has CDR1 MNHEY and CDR2 SVGAGI. CDR3 sequence: CASSAEATGETEAFF. As DNA, the CDR3 is TGTGCCAGCAGTGCGGAAGCTACAGGGGAGACTGAAGCTTTCTTT.

The chain uses TRBV27 and TRBJ1-4, with 9 bases matching TRBD1. The CDR3 loop spans 14 amino acids. With 6 bases clipped from V and 8 bases from J, the junction kept 7 bases outside the gene matches. Germline CDR1 MNHEY, CDR2 SMNVEV (reference sequence). The CDR3 DNA is TGTGCCAGCAGGAAGACAGGGGGTCTGGAAAAACTGTTTTTT. Its protein is CASRKTGGLEKLFF.